This entry features one TCR beta chain sequence. The sample holds one count of this clone. What antigen it recognizes has not been identified. The record has no base qualities; no much larger clone is one base away. The sample is drawn from a study of T cell changes during pregnancy in multiple sclerosis (dated by TCRdb to the late 2010s). Looking at the study overall: In women with multiple sclerosis, the researchers looked at how the T cell repertoire shifted as pregnancy progressed.

The germline V gene sets CDR1 to SGHVS and CDR2 to FQNEAQ. From the cysteine up to the phenylalanine, the CDR3 has a length of 14 residues. The only DNA kept is the CDR3, 42 bases in frame from the first base. Trimming accounts for 4 bases at V and 8 bases at J, while the number of junction bases matched to no gene is 5. Receptor amplification or capture employed the immunoSEQ multiplex PCR assay. TCRdb retrieved this table from immuneACCESS and kept in-frame rearrangements only. Not all clones are present; in checked studies, unresolved V genes account for under half, and no reason is known for the remainder. For this sample there are about 26,000 clones; 89% appear just once. The biggest ten clones account for roughly 15% of the sample.

The receptor's source is a female donor with multiple sclerosis, enrolled in a pregnancy study. Sequencing was performed on CD8+ T cells from peripheral blood mononuclear cells, taken in the second trimester of pregnancy. The chain is encoded by TRBV7-8 joined to TRBJ1-2; 12 junctional bases match TRBD1. The CDR3 protein sequence reads: CASSSGTGGFGYTF. The nucleotide sequence is given as TGTGCCAGCAGCTCGGGGACAGGGGGCTTCGGCTACACCTTC. With the rest looked up from the reference TRBV7-8 and TRBJ1-2 genes rather than sequenced, the full variable domain is GAGVSQSPRYKVAKRGQDVALRCDPISGHVSLFWYQQALGQGPEFLTYFQNEAQLDKSGLPSDRFFAERPEGSVSTLKIQRTQQEDSAVYLCASSSGTGGFGYTFGSGTRLTVV.